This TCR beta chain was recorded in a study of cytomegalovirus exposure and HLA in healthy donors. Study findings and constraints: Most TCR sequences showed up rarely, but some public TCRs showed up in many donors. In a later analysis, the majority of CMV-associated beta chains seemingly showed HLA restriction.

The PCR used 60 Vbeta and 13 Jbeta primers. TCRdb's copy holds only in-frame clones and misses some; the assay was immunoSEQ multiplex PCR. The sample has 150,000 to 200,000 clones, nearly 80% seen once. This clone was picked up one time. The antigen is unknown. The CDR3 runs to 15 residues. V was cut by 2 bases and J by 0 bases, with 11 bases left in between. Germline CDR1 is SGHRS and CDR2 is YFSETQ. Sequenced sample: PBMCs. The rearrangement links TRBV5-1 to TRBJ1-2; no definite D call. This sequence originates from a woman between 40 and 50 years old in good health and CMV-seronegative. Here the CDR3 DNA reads TGCGCCAGCAGCTTAAACAGCTTGCCTAACTATGGCTACACCTTC. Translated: CASSLNSLPNYGYTF.